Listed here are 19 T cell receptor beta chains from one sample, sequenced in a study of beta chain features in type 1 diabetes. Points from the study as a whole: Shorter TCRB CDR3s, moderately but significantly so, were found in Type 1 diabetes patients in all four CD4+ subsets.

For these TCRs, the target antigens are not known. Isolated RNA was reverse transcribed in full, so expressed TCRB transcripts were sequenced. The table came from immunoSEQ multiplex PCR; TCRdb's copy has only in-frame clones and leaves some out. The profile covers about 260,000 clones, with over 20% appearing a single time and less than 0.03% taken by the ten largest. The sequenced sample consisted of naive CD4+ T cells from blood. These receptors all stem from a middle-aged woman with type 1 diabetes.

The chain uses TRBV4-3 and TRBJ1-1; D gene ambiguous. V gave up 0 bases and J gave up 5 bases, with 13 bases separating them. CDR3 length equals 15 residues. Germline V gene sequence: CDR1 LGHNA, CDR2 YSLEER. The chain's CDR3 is CASSQDSEGLTEAFF. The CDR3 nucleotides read TGCGCCAGCAGCCAAGATAGCGAGGGATTAACTGAAGCTTTCTTT.

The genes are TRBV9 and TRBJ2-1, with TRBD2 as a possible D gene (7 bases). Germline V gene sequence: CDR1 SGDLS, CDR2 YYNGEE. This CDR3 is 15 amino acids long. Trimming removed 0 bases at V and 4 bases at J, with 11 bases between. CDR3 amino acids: CASSVEGRGYNEQFF. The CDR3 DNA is TGTGCCAGCAGCGTAGAGGGGAGGGGGTACAATGAGCAGTTCTTC.

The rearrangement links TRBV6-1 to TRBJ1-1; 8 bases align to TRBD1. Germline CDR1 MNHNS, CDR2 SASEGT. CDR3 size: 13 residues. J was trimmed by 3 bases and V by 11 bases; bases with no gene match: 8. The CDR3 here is CAVSTGVDTEAFF. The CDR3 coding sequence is TGTGCCGTCTCGACAGGGGTCGACACTGAAGCTTTCTTT.

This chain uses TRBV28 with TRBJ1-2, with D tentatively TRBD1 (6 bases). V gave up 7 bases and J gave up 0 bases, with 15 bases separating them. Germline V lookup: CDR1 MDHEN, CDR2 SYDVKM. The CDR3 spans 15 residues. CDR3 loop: CASTDYRASNYGYTF. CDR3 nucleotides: TGTGCCAGCACCGACTACAGGGCCTCTAACTATGGCTACACCTTC.

This CDR3 reads CASSLQSGYNEQFF. The CDR3 nucleotides are TGCGCCAGCAGCCTGCAGTCGGGATACAATGAGCAGTTCTTC. The chain employs TRBV5-1 and TRBJ2-1; TRBD2 might be the D (5 bases). This CDR3 region has 14 residues. V dropped 4 bases and J dropped 4 bases, with 12 bases sitting between them. The germline gives CDR1 SGHRS, CDR2 YFSETQ.

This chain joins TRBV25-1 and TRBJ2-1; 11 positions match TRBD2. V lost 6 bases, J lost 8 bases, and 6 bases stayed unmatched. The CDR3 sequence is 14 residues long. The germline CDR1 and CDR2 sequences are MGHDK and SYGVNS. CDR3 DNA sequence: TGTGCCAGCAGACGGCTAGCGGGAGGAGATGAGCAGTTCTTC. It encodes CASRRLAGGDEQFF.

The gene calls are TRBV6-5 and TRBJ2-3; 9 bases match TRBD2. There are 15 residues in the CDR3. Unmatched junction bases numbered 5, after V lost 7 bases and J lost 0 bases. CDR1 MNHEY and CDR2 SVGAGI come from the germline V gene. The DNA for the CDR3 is TGTGCCAGCACCGAAGCGGGGGGTAGCACAGATACGCAGTATTTT. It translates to CASTEAGGSTDTQYF.

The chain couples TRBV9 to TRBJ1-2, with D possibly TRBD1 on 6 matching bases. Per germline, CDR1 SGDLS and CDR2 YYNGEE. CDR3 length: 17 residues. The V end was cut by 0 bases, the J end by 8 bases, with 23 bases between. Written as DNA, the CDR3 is TGTGCCAGCAGCGTAGAGGGAGATAACGCAGGGGCGCGGGGCTACACCTTC. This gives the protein CASSVEGDNAGARGYTF.

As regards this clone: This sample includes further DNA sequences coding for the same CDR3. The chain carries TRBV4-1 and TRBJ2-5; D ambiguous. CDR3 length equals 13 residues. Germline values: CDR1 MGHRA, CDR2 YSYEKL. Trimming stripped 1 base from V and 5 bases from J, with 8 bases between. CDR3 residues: CASSQGQRETQYF. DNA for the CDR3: TGCGCCAGCAGCCAAGGTCAGAGGGAGACCCAGTACTTC.

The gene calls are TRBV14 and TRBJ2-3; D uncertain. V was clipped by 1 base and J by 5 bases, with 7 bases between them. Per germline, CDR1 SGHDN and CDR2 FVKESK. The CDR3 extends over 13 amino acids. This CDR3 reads CASSQATLDTQYF. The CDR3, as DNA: TGTGCCAGCAGCCAAGCGACTTTAGATACGCAGTATTTT.

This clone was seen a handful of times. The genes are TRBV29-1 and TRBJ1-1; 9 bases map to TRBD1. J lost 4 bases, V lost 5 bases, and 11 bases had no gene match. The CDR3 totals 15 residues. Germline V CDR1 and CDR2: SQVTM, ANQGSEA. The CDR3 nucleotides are TGCAGCGTTTTCTGTGGGGACAGGGATGTCACTGAAGCTTTCTTT. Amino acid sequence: CSVFCGDRDVTEAFF.

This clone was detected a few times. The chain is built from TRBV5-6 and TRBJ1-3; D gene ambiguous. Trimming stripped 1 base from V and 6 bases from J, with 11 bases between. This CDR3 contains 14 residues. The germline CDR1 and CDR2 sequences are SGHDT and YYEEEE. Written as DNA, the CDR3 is TGTGCCAGCAGCTTGTATCCGGAGCCAAACACCATATATTTT. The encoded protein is CASSLYPEPNTIYF.

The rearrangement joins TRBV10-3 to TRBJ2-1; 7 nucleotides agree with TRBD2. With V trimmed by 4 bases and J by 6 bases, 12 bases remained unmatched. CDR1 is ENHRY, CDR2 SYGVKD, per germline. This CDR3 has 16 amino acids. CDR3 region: CAISGNLGAGANEQFF. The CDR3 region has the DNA TGTGCCATCAGTGGAAATCTAGGGGCGGGAGCCAATGAGCAGTTCTTC.

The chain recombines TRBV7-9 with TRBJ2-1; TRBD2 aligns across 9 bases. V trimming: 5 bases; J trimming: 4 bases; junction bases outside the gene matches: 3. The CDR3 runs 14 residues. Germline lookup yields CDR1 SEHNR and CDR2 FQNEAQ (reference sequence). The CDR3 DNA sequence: TGTGCCAGCAGCCCCCTAGCGGGGTACAATGAGCAGTTCTTC. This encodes CASSPLAGYNEQFF.

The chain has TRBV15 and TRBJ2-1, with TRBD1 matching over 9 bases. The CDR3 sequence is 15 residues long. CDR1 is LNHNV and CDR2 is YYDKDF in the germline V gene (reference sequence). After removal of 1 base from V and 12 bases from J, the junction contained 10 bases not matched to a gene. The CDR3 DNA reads TGTGCCACCAGCAGAGCCGGGACAGGGACTTATGTGCAGTTCTTC. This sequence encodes CATSRAGTGTYVQFF.

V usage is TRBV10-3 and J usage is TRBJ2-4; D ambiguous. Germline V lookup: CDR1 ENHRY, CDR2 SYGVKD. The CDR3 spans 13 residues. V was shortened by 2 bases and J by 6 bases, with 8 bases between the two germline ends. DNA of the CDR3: TGTGCCATCAGTGAGGGTGAGGTAAACATTCAGTACTTC. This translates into CAISEGEVNIQYF.

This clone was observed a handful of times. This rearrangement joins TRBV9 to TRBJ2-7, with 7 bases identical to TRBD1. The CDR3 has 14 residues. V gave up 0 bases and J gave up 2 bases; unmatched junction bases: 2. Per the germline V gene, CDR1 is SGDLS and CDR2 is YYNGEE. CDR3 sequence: CASSVDGTAYEQYF. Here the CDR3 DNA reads TGTGCCAGCAGCGTAGACGGGACAGCCTACGAGCAGTACTTC. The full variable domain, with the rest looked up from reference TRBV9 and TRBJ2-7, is DSGVTQTPKHLITATGQRVTLRCSPRSGDLSVYWYQQSLDQGLQFLIQYYNGEERAKGNILERFSAQQFPDLHSELNLSSLELGDSALYFCASSVDGTAYEQYFGPGTRLTVT.

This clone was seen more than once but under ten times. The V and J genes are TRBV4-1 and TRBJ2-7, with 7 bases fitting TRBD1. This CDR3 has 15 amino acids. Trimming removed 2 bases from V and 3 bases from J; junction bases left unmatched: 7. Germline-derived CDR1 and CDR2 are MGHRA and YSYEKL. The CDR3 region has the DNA TGCGCCAGCAGCCAAAATCCGGGACAGTACTACGAGCAGTACTTC. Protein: CASSQNPGQYYEQYF.

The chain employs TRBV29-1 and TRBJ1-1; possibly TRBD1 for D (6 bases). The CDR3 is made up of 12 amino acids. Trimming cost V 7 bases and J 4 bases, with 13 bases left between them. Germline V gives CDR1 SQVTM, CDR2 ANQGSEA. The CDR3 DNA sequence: TGCAGCGCCAAAAACAGGGTCACTGAAGCTTTCTTT. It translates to CSAKNRVTEAFF.